The sequence of this T cell receptor beta chain was determined in a study of T cell responses to AZD1222 COVID-19 vaccine listed by TCRdb under 2021. Study-level background: A total of roughly 240 trial participants underwent TCR sequencing, of whom some 210 received two doses of AZD1222 and 26 received two doses of the MenACWY control vaccine. Trial participants were enrolled by age into 18-55, 56-69 and 70-plus year subgroups, with around 150, 28 and 57 TCR-sequenced participants respectively.

What the study reported, not specific to this receptor: The whole spike protein was spanned by vaccine-associated CD4 TCRs, and dominant responses were seen in regions 160-218 and 743-854. Nearly half of unique spike-specific TCRs reportedly recognized epitopes outside regions mutated in the B.1.351 and B.1.1.7 variants. Because no samples from the day 14 peak response were available, repertoires could be characterized only after the peak T cell response. Participants were mostly white British and included more females than males, and it was suggested by the authors that clonal diversity may have been underestimated. Conclusions about previously exposed vaccinees are limited because only a handful of AZD1222 recipients were SARS-CoV-2 seropositive at baseline. A significant rise in spike-specific TCR breadth and depth was observed after two AZD1222 doses relative to day 0 and relative to MenACWY recipients. In the small 56-69-year group, the increase in depth fell short of significance, most likely because of low power.

The CDR1 and CDR2 encoded by the germline V gene are MNHEY and SVGEGT. Between the V and J ends, shortened by 5 bases and 1 base respectively, the junction contains 8 bases. The CDR3 runs 14 residues from the cysteine to the phenylalanine. The sequence is cut down to CDR3 DNA, 42 bases in frame from base 1. The CDR3 regions of human TCRbeta chains were analyzed by immunosequencing. For the original study's pipeline: TCRs in the repertoires were matched against a reference library of SARS-CoV-2-specific TCRs that had been generated with the MIRA antigen-specificity platform. Breadth meant the fraction of unique TCRs that were SARS-CoV-2-associated, whereas depth meant the fraction of total T cells that were SARS-CoV-2-associated. Each spike-specific TCR was assigned to its reactive spike region and to a CD4 or CD8 class using the MIRA data. Log10-transformed breadth and depth values were compared by one-way ANOVA with Sidak's multiple comparisons tests. In TCRdb, the immuneACCESS table is reduced to in-frame sequences with V and J assigned. These tables do not hold every clone; where another copy was compared, an unresolved V gene accounts for under half, and the others remain unexplained. The V and J calls and clone size were taken over from that table, and D and trimming were inferred from the DNA. This sample gives roughly 140,000 clones in total; roughly 91% of them show up just once. The leading ten clones occupy around 3% of the sample.

This clone appeared once. Its recognized antigen is unknown. Per-base qualities were not stored, and no clone one base away is much larger. What the time point label conveys for this sample: about 28 days (+/-7) after the second vaccine dose. AZD1222 recipients whose second dose came at about 4 weeks and those whose second dose came at about 12 weeks were combined into one group, since spike-specific TCR depth and breadth did not differ between the two schedules. Vaccinee samples were obtained from the UK trials COV001 and COV002, which included a single-blind randomized controlled phase 2/3 trial of AZD1222 (ChAdOx1 nCoV-19) in healthy adults. For TCRbeta chain sequencing, PBMC samples were collected from trial participants at day 0 and at day 28 after the second dose.

The V gene is TRBV6-2 or TRBV6-3 and the J gene is TRBJ2-2, with no reliable assignment of the D segment. The input for sequencing was peripheral blood, taken 28 days after the second AZD1222 dose. The sequence came from an adult who received the AZD1222 COVID-19 vaccine. The sequenced DNA is TGTGCCAGCAGTATCCCCCAGAACACCGGGGAGCTGTTTTTT. It specifies CASSIPQNTGELFF.